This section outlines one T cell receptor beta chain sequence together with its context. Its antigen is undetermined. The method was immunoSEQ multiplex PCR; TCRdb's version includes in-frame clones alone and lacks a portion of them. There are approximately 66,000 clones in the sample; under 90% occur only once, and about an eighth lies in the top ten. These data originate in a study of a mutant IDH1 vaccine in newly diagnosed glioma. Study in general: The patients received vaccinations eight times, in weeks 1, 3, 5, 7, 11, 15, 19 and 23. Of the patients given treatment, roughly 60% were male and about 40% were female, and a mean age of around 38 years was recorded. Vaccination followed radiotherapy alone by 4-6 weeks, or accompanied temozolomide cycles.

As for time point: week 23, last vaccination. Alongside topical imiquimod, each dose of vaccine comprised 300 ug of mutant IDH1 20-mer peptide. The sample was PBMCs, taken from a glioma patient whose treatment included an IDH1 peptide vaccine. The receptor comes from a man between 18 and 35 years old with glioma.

The CDR3, as DNA: TGTGCCAGCAGCTTAACGAGGACAGGGAGGGTGGGAAAACTGTTTTTT. It encodes CASSLTRTGRVGKLFF. The genes are TRBV7-9 and TRBJ1-4; 8 bases match TRBD1. This CDR3 is built from 16 residues. CDR1 is SEHNR and CDR2 is FQNEAQ in the germline V gene (reference sequence). With V trimmed by 2 bases and J by 10 bases, 12 bases remained unmatched.